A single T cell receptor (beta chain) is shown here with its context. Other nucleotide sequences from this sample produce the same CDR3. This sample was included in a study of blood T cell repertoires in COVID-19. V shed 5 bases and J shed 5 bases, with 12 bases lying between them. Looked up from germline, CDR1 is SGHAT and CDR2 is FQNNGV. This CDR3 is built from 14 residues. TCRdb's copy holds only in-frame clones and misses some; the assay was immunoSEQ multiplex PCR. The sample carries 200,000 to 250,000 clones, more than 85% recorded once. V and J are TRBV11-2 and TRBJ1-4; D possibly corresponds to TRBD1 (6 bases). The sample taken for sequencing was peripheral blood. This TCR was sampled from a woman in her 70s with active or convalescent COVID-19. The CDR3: CASSPDRLNEKLFF. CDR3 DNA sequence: TGTGCCAGCAGCCCCGACAGGTTAAATGAAAAACTGTTTTTT.